This TCR beta chain was sequenced during a study of beta chain features in type 1 diabetes. In the study overall: Examination of sorted cells across all samples involved around 99 million cells. The study, taken as a whole, reports: The naive, central memory and Treg TCRB repertoires looked more alike in patients than they did in healthy donors.

The CDR3 sequence is 14 residues long. Germline CDR1 is SGHTA and CDR2 is FQGNSA. With 5 bases removed from V and 0 bases from J, the gap between germline ends came to 10 bases. Since all of the isolated RNA was reverse transcribed, expressed TCRB transcripts were what got sequenced. Libraries were prepared by immunoSEQ multiplex PCR; TCRdb keeps only in-frame clonotypes and omits some of them. The sample holds about 340,000 clones, roughly 8% seen once. To note about this clone: The antigen remains unidentified.

The V and J genes are TRBV7-2 and TRBJ2-5; D ambiguous. The sequencing sample was made of central memory CD4+ T cells from blood. This receptor was taken from a young woman in good health. The CDR3 protein is CASSVTTHQETQYF. CDR3 nucleotide sequence: TGTGCCAGCAGCGTAACGACTCACCAAGAGACCCAGTACTTC.